The following is a T cell receptor (beta chain) sequence with its context. The same CDR3 arises from other DNA sequences in this sample as well. Some clones are missing from TCRdb's copy, which holds only in-frame ones; the method was immunoSEQ multiplex PCR. This table has just over 150,000 clones, approximately 80% appearing once. These data originate in a study of blood T cell repertoires in COVID-19. The V end lost 2 bases, the J end lost 4 bases, and 9 bases lay between the germline ends. Looked up from germline, CDR1 is SGHRS and CDR2 is YFSETQ. CDR3 length equals 14 residues. This TCR derives from a woman of 80 years or more with acute or convalescent COVID-19. The material sequenced was peripheral blood. This chain joins TRBV5-1 and TRBJ2-2; a weak D match, TRBD2 (5 bases). CDR3 sequence (DNA): TGCGCCAGCAGCTTAGAGGGAGTCACCGGGGAGCTGTTTTTT. It codes for CASSLEGVTGELFF.